This TCR beta chain is from a study of blood T cell repertoires in COVID-19. Clones were sequenced by immunoSEQ multiplex PCR, and TCRdb holds only the in-frame ones, with some missing. The sample yields 150,000 to 200,000 clones, about 81% seen once. This CDR3 is 16 amino acids long. The germline CDR1 and CDR2 sequences are SGHNT and YENEEA. V lost 0 bases and J lost 13, with 24 bases in between. This chain links TRBV11-3 with TRBJ1-1; a possible D gene is TRBD1 (5 bases). This receptor was obtained from a human donor in a cohort sampled during active COVID-19. Sequenced: peripheral blood. The CDR3 protein is CASSLDLGVEAPVIFF. The CDR3 region has the DNA TGTGCCAGCAGCTTAGATTTAGGGGTTGAAGCACCTGTAATTTTCTTT.